These 27 T cell receptor beta chains were all obtained from the same sample, sequenced in a study of blood T cell repertoires in COVID-19. TCRdb's table, derived via immunoSEQ multiplex PCR, lists solely in-frame clones and lacks some. The top ten hold roughly 3.2% of the sample, which has under 300,000 clones, roughly 80% seen once. The sample was peripheral blood. Receptors originate from a woman between 18 and 29 years old with acute or convalescent COVID-19.

This sequence joins TRBV5-1 and TRBJ2-7, with D tentatively TRBD2 (6 bases). Germline V gene data show CDR1 as SGHRS and CDR2 as YFSETQ. The CDR3 consists of 15 residues. V lost 4 bases, J lost 2 bases, and 16 bases lay in between. The CDR3, as DNA: TGCGCCAGCAGCCCCCCGGGGACTCTTACCTACGAGCAGTACTTC. Protein sequence: CASSPPGTLTYEQYF.

The chain uses TRBV7-9 and TRBJ2-7, with no clear D. CDR3 length: 14 residues. The germline V and J ends were trimmed by 1 base and 3 bases, with 10 bases remaining between them. Germline CDR1 reads SEHNR; CDR2 reads FQNEAQ (reference sequence). CDR3 nucleotides: TGTGCCAGCAGCTTAGGGCCCGGCGGCTACGAGCAGTACTTC. This encodes CASSLGPGGYEQYF.

This clone was detected only a few times. The V and J genes are TRBV2 and TRBJ2-7; D may be TRBD1 (5 bases). The CDR3 runs to 13 residues. Germline CDR1 reads SNHLY; CDR2 reads FYNNEI. Deletions cut 4 bases from V and 3 bases from J, with 10 bases between. The CDR3 DNA is TGTGCCAGCAGTGGTGCAGGGATCTACGAGCAGTACTTC. It translates to CASSGAGIYEQYF. Based on the CDR3 plus reference TRBV2 and TRBJ2-7, the full variable domain is EPEVTQTPSHQVTQMGQEVILRCVPISNHLYFYWYRQILGQKVEFLVSFYNNEISEKSEIFDDQFSVERPDGSNFTLKIRSTKLEDSAMYFCASSGAGIYEQYFGPGTRLTVT.

V and J are TRBV4-3 and TRBJ2-1, with a weak D call TRBD2 (5 bases). The CDR3 is 11 amino acids. Germline assignment: CDR1 LGHNA and CDR2 YSLEER. V shed 1 base and J shed 10 bases, with 5 bases lying between them. CDR3 residues: CASSQAGEQFF. The CDR3 DNA reads as TGCGCCAGCAGCCAAGCGGGGGAGCAGTTCTTC.

The J gene is TRBJ1-3, the V gene TRBV6-5, with D tentatively TRBD1 (5 bases). Deletions cut 8 bases from V and 0 bases from J, with 8 bases between. CDR3 length: 13 residues. CDR1 is MNHEY, CDR2 SVGAGI, per germline. DNA of the CDR3: TGTGCCAGCGGGGGGAACTCTGGAAACACCATATATTTT. It is translated as CASGGNSGNTIYF.

The chain employs TRBV2 and TRBJ1-2; TRBD1 agrees at 8 bases. Per the germline V gene, CDR1 is SNHLY and CDR2 is FYNNEI. This CDR3 contains 16 residues. The J segment lost 3 bases and the V segment lost 3 bases, leaving 9 bases of the junction unmatched. CDR3 region: CASSEGRGRGHYGYTF. CDR3 sequence (DNA): TGTGCCAGCAGTGAGGGCCGTGGCAGGGGGCACTATGGCTACACCTTC.

The V call is TRBV30, the J call TRBJ1-5; D is possibly TRBD1 (6 bases). V lost 1 base to trimming and J lost 3 bases, with 16 bases between them. Germline V gene data show CDR1 as GTSNPN and CDR2 as SVGIG (reference sequence). This CDR3 is built from 16 residues. CDR3 DNA: TGTGCCTGGAGTGCGGGAAAGACAGGTTTCAATCAGCCCCAGCATTTT. It yields the protein CAWSAGKTGFNQPQHF.

The CDR3: CASSLVGDSSGNTIYF. CDR3 nucleotides: TGCGCCAGCAGCTTGGTGGGGGACAGCTCTGGAAACACCATATATTTT. The V call is TRBV5-1, the J call TRBJ1-3; 7 positions agree with TRBD1. Losses at the gene ends were 0 bases for V and 0 bases for J; bases not matched to a gene: 3. CDR1 is SGHRS, CDR2 YFSETQ, per germline. The CDR3 spans 16 residues. Full variable domain (rest looked up from reference TRBV5-1 and TRBJ1-3): KAGVTQTPRYLIKTRGQQVTLSCSPISGHRSVSWYQQTPGQGLQFLFEYFSETQRNKGNFPGRFSGRQFSNSRSEMNVSTLELGDSALYLCASSLVGDSSGNTIYFGEGSWLTVV.

The chain employs TRBV28 and TRBJ1-5; TRBD1 agrees at 8 bases. CDR1 MDHEN and CDR2 SYDVKM come from the germline V gene. This CDR3 spans 14 amino acids. Unmatched junction bases numbered 8, after V lost 6 bases and J lost 7 bases. CDR3 bases: TGTGCCAGCAGGCCAGGGGGCGCCGGACAGCCCCAGCATTTT. Translation: CASRPGGAGQPQHF.

This chain links TRBV30 with TRBJ2-7; tentative D call: TRBD1 (6 bases). Trimming shortened V by 5 bases and J by 6 bases, and 17 bases separated the two germline ends. Per the germline V gene, CDR1 is GTSNPN and CDR2 is SVGIG (reference sequence). The CDR3 loop spans 13 amino acids. The CDR3 is CAWGRGYGGEQYF. The CDR3, as DNA: TGTGCCTGGGGAAGGGGGTACGGCGGCGAGCAGTACTTC.

This sequence joins TRBV2 and TRBJ2-5, with D possibly matching TRBD1 (6 bases). CDR1 is SNHLY, CDR2 FYNNEI, per germline. The CDR3 extends over 12 amino acids. The V end lost 4 bases, the J end lost 4 bases, and 7 bases lay between the germline ends. CDR3 protein: CASSGGGETQYF. The CDR3, as DNA: TGTGCCAGCAGTGGAGGGGGAGAGACCCAGTACTTC.

V gene TRBV11-2 combines with J gene TRBJ1-1; 9 nucleotides agree with TRBD1. The length of the CDR3 is 13 residues. Germline CDR1 reads SGHAT; CDR2 reads FQNNGV. The ends lost 3 bases at V and 4 bases at J; junction bases unmatched: 0. The CDR3 protein is CASSLTGGTEAFF. The CDR3 region has the DNA TGTGCCAGCAGCTTGACAGGGGGCACTGAAGCTTTCTTT.

The chain links TRBV27 to TRBJ2-7; 11 nucleotides match TRBD2. This CDR3 region has 19 residues. V lost 5 bases and J lost 3; bases outside the gene matches: 18. Per the germline V gene, CDR1 is MNHEY and CDR2 is SMNVEV (reference sequence). In DNA, the CDR3 is TGTGCCAGCAGTCAAAGGGCACTAGCGGGAGTTGGGCCTAACTACGAGCAGTACTTC. It yields the protein CASSQRALAGVGPNYEQYF.

The chain uses TRBV5-8 and TRBJ2-4; the D gene is possibly TRBD1 (5 bases). CDR1 is SGHTS, CDR2 YDEGEE, per germline. Trimming cost V 4 bases and J 7 bases, with 9 bases left between them. This CDR3 has 12 amino acids. CDR3 in DNA: TGTGCCAGCAGCCGACAGAGGAACATTCAGTACTTC. Amino acids: CASSRQRNIQYF.

This rearrangement joins TRBV27 to TRBJ2-1, with TRBD1 matching over 8 bases. Germline assignment: CDR1 MNHEY and CDR2 SMNVEV (reference sequence). The CDR3 covers 14 residues. V dropped 8 bases and J dropped 5; count of bases not matched to a gene: 8. CDR3 sequence: CASAPGQANNEQFF. CDR3 coding DNA: TGTGCCAGCGCCCCGGGACAGGCAAACAATGAGCAGTTCTTC.

CDR3 protein: CASRENRELVEAFF. The DNA of the CDR3 is TGTGCCAGCAGGGAAAACAGGGAATTGGTTGAAGCTTTCTTT. The rearrangement links TRBV5-8 to TRBJ1-1, with D perhaps TRBD1 (6 bases). The V end was cut by 5 bases, the J end by 7 bases, with 18 bases between. Per the germline V gene, CDR1 is SGHTS and CDR2 is YDEGEE. The CDR3 extends over 14 amino acids.

The table lists this clone with many counts. The chain is built from TRBV7-8 and TRBJ2-5, with D tentatively TRBD1 (6 bases). CDR3 length: 17 residues. Trimming cost V 2 bases and J 1 base, with 17 bases left between them. Per the germline V gene, CDR1 is SGHVS and CDR2 is FQNEAQ. The CDR3: CASSLTPFEGVQETQYF. Written as DNA, the CDR3 is TGTGCCAGCAGCTTAACACCGTTTGAGGGGGTCCAAGAGACCCAGTACTTC.

This clone was detected only a few times. The chain joins TRBV19 to TRBJ1-5, with D perhaps TRBD1 (5 bases). The V end lost 1 base, the J end lost 5 bases, and 9 bases lay between the germline ends. Germline V gene data show CDR1 as LNHDA and CDR2 as SQIVND (reference sequence). This CDR3 has 14 residues. DNA for the CDR3: TGTGCCAGTAGTATAGGACAGCGGGATCAGCCCCAGCATTTT. Translated: CASSIGQRDQPQHF.

J is TRBJ2-7 and V is TRBV6-5, with D maybe TRBD1 (6 bases). The CDR3 length is 15 residues. Trimming pared 5 bases from V and 2 bases from J, leaving 16 bases between. The germline V gene has CDR1 MNHEY and CDR2 SVGAGI. The CDR3 nucleotides read TGTGCCAGCAGTCCAGTCCGACAGGCAACCTACGAGCAGTACTTC. Its translation is CASSPVRQATYEQYF.

The chain combines TRBV19 with TRBJ1-2; maybe TRBD1 (5 bases). CDR3 length equals 14 residues. CDR1 is LNHDA and CDR2 is SQIVND in the germline V gene (reference sequence). V was trimmed by 3 bases and J by 2 bases, leaving 10 bases between them. The CDR3 DNA follows: TGTGCCAGTAGTATTACAGCAGGGAACTATGGCTACACCTTC. Translation gives CASSITAGNYGYTF.

This clone has more than one count but fewer than ten. The chain is built from TRBV7-8 and TRBJ2-5; the match to TRBD2 covers 7 bases. The CDR3 is 16 residues long. The germline CDR1 and CDR2 sequences are SGHVS and FQNEAQ. With V trimmed by 5 bases and J by 2 bases, 11 bases remained unmatched. The CDR3 DNA reads as TGTGCCAGCAGCCCTCGTCAAAGAGCGGGGCAAGAGACCCAGTACTTC. It specifies CASSPRQRAGQETQYF.

The chain employs TRBV5-6 and TRBJ2-5; 8 nucleotides line up with TRBD1. In germline, CDR1 is SGHDT, CDR2 YYEEEE. The CDR3 runs to 17 residues. V gave up 0 bases and J gave up 4 bases; unmatched junction bases: 11. CDR3 amino acids: CASSLVGFTRGRETQYF. The CDR3 coding sequence is TGTGCCAGCAGCTTGGTAGGATTTACCAGGGGGCGAGAGACCCAGTACTTC.

This clone was recorded once. The rearrangement links TRBV14 to TRBJ2-7; TRBD2 matches at 9 bases. Germline V gives CDR1 SGHDN, CDR2 FVKESK. This CDR3 spans 15 amino acids. The trim removed 1 base at V and 6 bases at J, leaving 7 bases unmatched. In nucleotides, the CDR3 is TGTGCCAGCAGCCAAGCAGGGCTAGCGGGAACCGAGCAGTACTTC. Protein sequence: CASSQAGLAGTEQYF.

This chain uses TRBV7-9 with TRBJ2-2; TRBD1 matches at 7 bases. After removal of 6 bases from V and 4 bases from J, the junction contained 11 bases not matched to a gene. The CDR3 spans 16 residues. Looked up from germline, CDR1 is SEHNR and CDR2 is FQNEAQ (reference sequence). The CDR3 loop reads CASRGQTGVVTGELFF. The CDR3 nucleotides read TGTGCCAGCAGAGGACAAACAGGGGTGGTCACCGGGGAGCTGTTTTTT.

This sequence joins TRBV19 and TRBJ1-1; the match to TRBD1 covers 8 bases. The germline CDR1 and CDR2 sequences are LNHDA and SQIVND (reference sequence). CDR3 size: 14 residues. V gave up 4 bases and J gave up 6 bases; unmatched junction bases: 7. The CDR3 here is CASSTRTGLPEAFF. The CDR3 DNA sequence: TGTGCCAGTAGTACTCGGACAGGGTTGCCTGAAGCTTTCTTT.

This clone has only a few counts. CDR3 region: CSASSDHGYTF. The CDR3 coding sequence is TGCAGTGCTAGTTCAGATCATGGCTACACCTTC. The chain joins TRBV20-1 to TRBJ1-2; D is undetermined. Trimming cost V 3 bases and J 6 bases, with 8 bases left between them. Germline V CDR1 and CDR2: DFQATT, SNEGSKA (reference sequence). The CDR3 is made up of 11 amino acids.

The chain links TRBV28 to TRBJ2-7; 8 bases match TRBD1. Germline trimming cut 8 bases from V and 3 bases from J; bases unmatched to any gene: 12. The CDR3 totals 15 residues. Germline loops: CDR1 MDHEN, CDR2 SYDVKM. As DNA, the CDR3 is TGTGCCAGCTACCCCGGGCAGGGGGCTTTCTACGAGCAGTACTTC. This codes for CASYPGQGAFYEQYF.